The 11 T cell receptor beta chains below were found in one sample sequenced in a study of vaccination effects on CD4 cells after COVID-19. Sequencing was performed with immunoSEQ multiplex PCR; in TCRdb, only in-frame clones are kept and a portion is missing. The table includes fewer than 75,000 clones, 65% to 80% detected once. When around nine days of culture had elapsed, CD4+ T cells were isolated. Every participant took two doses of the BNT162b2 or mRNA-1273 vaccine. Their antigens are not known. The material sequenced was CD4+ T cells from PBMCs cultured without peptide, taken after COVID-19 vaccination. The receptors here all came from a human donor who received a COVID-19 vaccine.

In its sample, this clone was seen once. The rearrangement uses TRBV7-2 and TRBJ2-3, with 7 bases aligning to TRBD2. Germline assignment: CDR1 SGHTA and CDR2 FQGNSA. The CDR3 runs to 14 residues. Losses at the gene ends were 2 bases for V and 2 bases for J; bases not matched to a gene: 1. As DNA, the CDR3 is TGTGCCAGCAGCTTAAGCGGGATCACAGATACGCAGTATTTT. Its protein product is CASSLSGITDTQYF.

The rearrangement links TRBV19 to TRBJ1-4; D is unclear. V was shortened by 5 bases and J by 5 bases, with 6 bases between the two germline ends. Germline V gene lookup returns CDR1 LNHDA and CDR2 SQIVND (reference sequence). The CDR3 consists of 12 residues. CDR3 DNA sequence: TGTGCCAGTAGTCCCGGGAATGAAAAACTGTTTTTT. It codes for CASSPGNEKLFF.

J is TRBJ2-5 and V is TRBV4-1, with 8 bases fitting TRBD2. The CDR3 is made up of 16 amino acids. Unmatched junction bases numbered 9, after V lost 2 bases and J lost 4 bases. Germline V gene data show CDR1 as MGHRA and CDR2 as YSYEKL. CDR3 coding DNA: TGCGCCAGCAGCCAACCCCGTACGGGGGGGAGAGAGACCCAGTACTTC. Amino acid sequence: CASSQPRTGGRETQYF.

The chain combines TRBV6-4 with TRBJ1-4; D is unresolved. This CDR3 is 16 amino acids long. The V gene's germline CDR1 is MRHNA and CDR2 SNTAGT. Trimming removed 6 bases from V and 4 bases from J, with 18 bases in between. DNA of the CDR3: TGTGCCAGCAGAAAAGAGGGCTCCCCCTTTAATGAAAAACTGTTTTTT. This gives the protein CASRKEGSPFNEKLFF.

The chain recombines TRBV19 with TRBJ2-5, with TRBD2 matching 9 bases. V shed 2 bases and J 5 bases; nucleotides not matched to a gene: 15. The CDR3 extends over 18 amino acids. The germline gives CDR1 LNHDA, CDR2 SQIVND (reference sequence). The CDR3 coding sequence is TGTGCCAGTAGTATAAAAGTTCTTGGCGGGGGGGCACGGGAGACCCAGTACTTC. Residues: CASSIKVLGGGARETQYF.

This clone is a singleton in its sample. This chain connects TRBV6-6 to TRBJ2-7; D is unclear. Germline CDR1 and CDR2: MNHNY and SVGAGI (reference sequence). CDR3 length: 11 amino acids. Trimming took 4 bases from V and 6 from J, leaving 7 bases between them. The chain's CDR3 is CASSSGPEQYV. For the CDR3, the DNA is TGTGCCAGCAGTTCAGGACCCGAGCAGTACGTC.

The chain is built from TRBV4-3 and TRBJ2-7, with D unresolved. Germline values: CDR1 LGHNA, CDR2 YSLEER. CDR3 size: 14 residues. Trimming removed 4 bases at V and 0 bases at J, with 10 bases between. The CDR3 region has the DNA TGCGCCAGCAGCCTTAAGGAGAGCTCCTACGAGCAGTACGTC. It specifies CASSLKESSYEQYV.

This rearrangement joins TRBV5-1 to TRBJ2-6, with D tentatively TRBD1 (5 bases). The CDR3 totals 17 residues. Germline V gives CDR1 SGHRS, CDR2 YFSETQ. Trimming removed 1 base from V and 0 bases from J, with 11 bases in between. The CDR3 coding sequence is TGCGCCAGCAGCTTGACCACGCAGGGCTCTGGGGCCAACGTCCTGACTTTC. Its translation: CASSLTTQGSGANVLTF.

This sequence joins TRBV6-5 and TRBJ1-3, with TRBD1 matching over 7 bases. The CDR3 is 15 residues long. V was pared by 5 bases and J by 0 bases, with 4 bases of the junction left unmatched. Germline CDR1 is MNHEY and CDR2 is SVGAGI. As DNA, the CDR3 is TGTGCCAGCAGTACCGGGACAGCCTCTGGAAACACCATATATTTT. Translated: CASSTGTASGNTIYF.

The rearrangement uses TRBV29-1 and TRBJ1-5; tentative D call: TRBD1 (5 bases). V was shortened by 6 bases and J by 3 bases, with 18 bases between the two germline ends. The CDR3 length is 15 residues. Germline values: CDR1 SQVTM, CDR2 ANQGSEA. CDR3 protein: CSVAIGGRNNQPQHF. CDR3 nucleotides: TGCAGCGTCGCGATCGGGGGGAGGAACAATCAGCCCCAGCATTTT.

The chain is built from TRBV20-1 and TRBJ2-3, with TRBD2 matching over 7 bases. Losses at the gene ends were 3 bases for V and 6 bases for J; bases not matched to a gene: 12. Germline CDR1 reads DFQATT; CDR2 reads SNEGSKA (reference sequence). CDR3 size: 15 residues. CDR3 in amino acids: CSASVTGLRLDTQYF. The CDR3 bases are TGCAGTGCTAGTGTTACGGGACTACGACTGGATACGCAGTATTTT.